Listed here are 9 T cell receptor beta chains from one sample, sequenced in a study of read filtering for tumor transcriptome and immune sequencing. Molecular barcoded adaptors covering alpha/delta and beta/gamma chains were used on roughly 400 ng RNA. One entry per CDR3 protein results from TCRdb running MiXCR on the reads. The sample contains over 15,000 distinct CDR3 sequences, roughly 23% of which appear only once. The material sequenced was a population of CD138-negative cells sorted from bone marrow. These TCRs come from a donor aged 40 or older with multiple myeloma.

As for this clonotype: One base away lies a much larger clone, so this may be a sequencing read error. The chain has TRBV5-1 and TRBJ2-1, with D unclear. The CDR3 has 12 amino acids. V lost 4 bases, J lost 5 bases, and 7 bases lay in between. CDR1 and CDR2 (germline): SGHRS, YFSETQ. CDR3 in DNA: TGCGCCAGCAGCGGAGTTAACAATGAGCAGTTCTTC. Translated, it gives CASSGVNNEQFF.

This clonotype showed up many times. The V and J genes are TRBV4-2 and TRBJ2-5; 15 bases are shared with TRBD2. The CDR3 contains 18 residues. Germline CDR1 and CDR2: LGHNA and YNFKEQ. V shed 0 bases and J 5 bases; nucleotides not matched to a gene: 7. The CDR3 protein is CASSQDWGTSGRTETQYF. The DNA for the CDR3 is TGTGCCAGCAGCCAAGACTGGGGGACTAGCGGGAGGACGGAGACCCAGTACTTC.

This clonotype was detected a few times. A single base is all that separates this from a far larger clone, so a read error is likely. The rearrangement joins TRBV11-1 to TRBJ2-7, with D possibly being TRBD2 (6 bases). This CDR3 spans 15 amino acids. The V end was cut by 0 bases, the J end by 0 bases, with 9 bases between. Germline-derived CDR1 and CDR2 are SGHAT and FQDESV (reference sequence). Here the CDR3 reads CASSLATGASYEQYF. The CDR3 DNA sequence: TGTGCCAGCAGCTTAGCTACGGGAGCCTCCTACGAGCAGTACTTC.

A word on this clonotype: The conserved final phenylalanine or tryptophan is absent from the CDR3, which likely points to a read error. The chain uses TRBV27 and TRBJ2-2; 8 bases align to TRBD2. From germline, CDR1 is MNHEY and CDR2 SMNVEV (reference sequence). V lost 4 bases and J lost 1; bases outside the gene matches: 8. The CDR3 consists of 17 residues. The CDR3 DNA reads TGTGCCAGCAGTTCCACCGGGACTAGTGGGAACACCGGGGAGCTGTTTCTT. Translated, it gives CASSSTGTSGNTGELFL.

As to this clonotype: A far larger clone is one nucleotide away, so this likely arose from a read error. The V and J genes are TRBV5-8 and TRBJ1-1; no firm D call. The CDR3 runs 14 residues. V lost 4 bases to trimming and J lost 7 bases, with 17 bases between them. CDR1 is SGHTS, CDR2 YDEGEE, per germline. The CDR3 is CASSVDDGDYEAFF. The DNA for the CDR3 is TGTGCCAGCAGCGTGGATGACGGAGACTATGAAGCTTTCTTT. Complete variable domain (other parts from reference TRBV5-8 and TRBJ1-1): EAGVTQSPTHLIKTRGQQATLRCSPISGHTSVYWYQQALGLGLQFLLWYDEGEERNRGNFPPRFSGRQFPNYSSELNVNALELEDSALYLCASSVDDGDYEAFFGQGTRLTVV.

This sequence joins TRBV7-2 and TRBJ1-5; no reliable D call. The CDR3 is 16 residues long. V was pared by 5 bases and J by 3 bases, with 17 bases between. Per the germline V gene, CDR1 is SGHTA and CDR2 is FQGNSA. The CDR3 loop is CASSLRPVGYNQPQHF. In DNA, the CDR3 is TGTGCCAGCAGCCTAAGGCCTGTCGGTTACAATCAGCCCCAGCATTTT.

The chain has TRBV20-1 and TRBJ2-2; 10 bases are a match to TRBD2. V was clipped by 7 bases and J by 4 bases; unmatched bases: 3. CDR3 length: 13 amino acids. CDR1 and CDR2 from the germline V gene are DFQATT and SNEGSKA (reference sequence). CDR3 in DNA: TGCAGTGGAGCGGGAGGGGTCACCGGGGAGCTGTTTTTT. As protein: CSGAGGVTGELFF.

The genes are TRBV7-8 and TRBJ2-3; the match to TRBD2 covers 8 bases. The CDR3 has 15 residues. From germline, CDR1 is SGHVS and CDR2 FQNEAQ. J was trimmed by 5 bases and V by 4 bases; bases with no gene match: 8. CDR3 DNA: TGTGCCAGCAGCTCGGGACTAGTTGGCGTAGATACGCAGTATTTT. It yields the protein CASSSGLVGVDTQYF.

This clonotype is classed as medium-sized. The chain joins TRBV29-1 to TRBJ1-1; 8 bases agree with TRBD1. Trimming cost V 7 bases and J 10 bases; bases outside gene matches: 14. This CDR3 contains 13 residues. Germline V lookup: CDR1 SQVTM, CDR2 ANQGSEA. In nucleotides, the CDR3 is TGCAGCGCAACGGACAGGGCAGAACCGGTAGCTTTCTTT. This codes for CSATDRAEPVAFF.